A single sample is the source of the 7 T cell receptor beta chains below, sequenced in a study of blood T cell repertoires in COVID-19. Sequencing used immunoSEQ multiplex PCR; TCRdb keeps in-frame clones, though not all of them. The repertoire holds about 99,000 clones, with just over 85% as singletons. Sequencing was performed on peripheral blood. These receptors were obtained from a woman aged 60-75 years in a cohort sampled during active or convalescent COVID-19.

The rearrangement uses TRBV10-3 and TRBJ1-1; TRBD1 agrees at 8 bases. CDR1 and CDR2 (germline): ENHRY, SYGVKD. This CDR3 contains 15 residues. V trimming: 2 bases; J trimming: 4 bases; junction bases outside the gene matches: 6. In nucleotides, the CDR3 is TGTGCCATCAGTGAGCTCCTAGGACAGGGCACTGAAGCTTTCTTT. It specifies CAISELLGQGTEAFF.

This rearrangement joins TRBV9 to TRBJ1-1, with TRBD1 as a possible D gene (5 bases). CDR1 is SGDLS and CDR2 is YYNGEE in the germline V gene. V was cut by 0 bases and J by 3 bases, with 12 bases left in between. CDR3 size: 15 residues. CDR3 in DNA: TGTGCCAGCAGCGTAGTACCTGACAGATACACTGAAGCTTTCTTT. Protein product: CASSVVPDRYTEAFF.

The sample holds a few counts of this clone. The J gene is TRBJ2-7, the V gene TRBV10-2, with D possibly TRBD2 on 5 matching bases. The V and J ends lost 0 bases and 4 bases respectively, with 22 bases between them. CDR3 length equals 18 residues. CDR1 is WSHSY, CDR2 SAAADI, per germline. CDR3 sequence reads: CASSESGFMRTGEYEQYF. The CDR3 DNA is TGCGCCAGCAGTGAGTCGGGTTTTATGCGAACCGGGGAATACGAGCAGTACTTC.

This sequence joins TRBV19 and TRBJ2-1; D call uncertain. Trimming removed 1 base at V and 7 bases at J, with 14 bases between. In germline, CDR1 is LNHDA, CDR2 SQIVND (reference sequence). This CDR3 spans 15 amino acids. The CDR3 region has the DNA TGTGCCAGTAGTATAGGATTGCTAGGTTTAAATGAGCAGTTCTTC. Translated, it gives CASSIGLLGLNEQFF.

This clone was detected once. The chain is built from TRBV10-1 and TRBJ2-7; 8 bases are a match to TRBD2. CDR1 WNHNN and CDR2 SYGVQD come from the germline V gene (reference sequence). Germline trimming cut 6 bases from V and 2 bases from J; bases unmatched to any gene: 6. The CDR3 covers 14 residues. CDR3 protein: CASSETGGAYEQYF. CDR3 DNA sequence: TGCGCCAGCAGCGAGACGGGGGGGGCCTACGAGCAGTACTTC.

Here the CDR3 reads CASRFSGPYNEQFF. CDR3 nucleotide sequence: TGTGCCAGCAGATTTAGCGGGCCCTACAATGAGCAGTTCTTC. This chain connects TRBV2 to TRBJ2-1, with TRBD2 identical over 7 bases. This CDR3 has 14 residues. V was pared by 6 bases and J by 2 bases, with 4 bases of the junction left unmatched. Germline V gene sequence: CDR1 SNHLY, CDR2 FYNNEI.

V is TRBV5-1 and J is TRBJ2-4, with 9 bases matching TRBD1. The CDR3 is made up of 14 amino acids. Unmatched junction bases numbered 3, after V lost 0 bases and J lost 8 bases. The germline CDR1 and CDR2 sequences are SGHRS and YFSETQ. Here the CDR3 reads CASSLGDRGYIQYF. CDR3 bases: TGCGCCAGCAGCTTGGGAGACAGGGGGTACATTCAGTACTTC. Full variable domain (outside the CDR3, taken from reference TRBV5-1 and TRBJ2-4): KAGVTQTPRYLIKTRGQQVTLSCSPISGHRSVSWYQQTPGQGLQFLFEYFSETQRNKGNFPGRFSGRQFSNSRSEMNVSTLELGDSALYLCASSLGDRGYIQYFGAGTRLSVL.